Given below is one T cell receptor (beta chain) in context. Antigen specificity is unknown. At one boundary the junction diverges from the germline segment, which might be a read error. The source of the sample is a study of T cells in Graves' hyperthyroidism and ophthalmopathy. Looking at the study overall: Prior to any treatment, at the point of initial diagnosis, peripheral blood was collected.

RNA transcripts gave rise to amplified TCR beta CDR3 regions. The HTBI primer set served for first-round RT-PCR of the TCR CDR3. TCRdb called the multiplex PCR reads again in MiXCR, with one record for every CDR3 protein. This table holds under 350,000 distinct CDR3 sequences, about 21% found once. Per the germline V gene, CDR1 is SSHAT and CDR2 is FNYEAQ (reference sequence). The CDR3 runs to 18 residues. Study-wide results and caveats: In the blood, most expanded thyroid clonotypes above 0.001 appeared as well.

Thyroid ultrasound, orbital computed tomography, clinical symptoms, and serum thyroxine and TRAb underpinned diagnoses. PBMCs were sourced from more than 9 ml fresh peripheral blood. The sample consisted of blood. This rearrangement joins TRBV7-7 to TRBJ2-3, with 7 positions matching TRBD2. The TCR originated in a woman aged 45 to 65 with Graves' hyperthyroidism. In DNA, the CDR3 is TGTGCTAGCAGCTTATTGGCCCCCCGACTAGCAAGCACAGATACGCAGTATTTT. Its translation: CASSLLAPRLASTDTQYF.